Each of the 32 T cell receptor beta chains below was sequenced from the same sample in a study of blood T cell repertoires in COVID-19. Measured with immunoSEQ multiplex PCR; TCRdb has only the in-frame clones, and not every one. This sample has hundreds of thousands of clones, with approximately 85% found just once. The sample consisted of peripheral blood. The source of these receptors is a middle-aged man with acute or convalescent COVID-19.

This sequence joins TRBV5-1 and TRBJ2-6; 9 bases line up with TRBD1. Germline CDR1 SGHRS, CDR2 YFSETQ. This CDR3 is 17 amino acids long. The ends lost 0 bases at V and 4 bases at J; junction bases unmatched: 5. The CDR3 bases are TGCGCCAGCAGCTTGGCCACAGGGGGCGGAGGGGCCAACGTCCTGACTTTC. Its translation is CASSLATGGGGANVLTF. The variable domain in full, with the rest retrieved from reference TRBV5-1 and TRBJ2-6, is KAGVTQTPRYLIKTRGQQVTLSCSPISGHRSVSWYQQTPGQGLQFLFEYFSETQRNKGNFPGRFSGRQFSNSRSEMNVSTLELGDSALYLCASSLATGGGGANVLTFGAGSRLTVL.

CDR3 sequence (DNA): TGTGCCAGTAGTATAGATTTCGGAGATACGCAGTATTTT. Translated: CASSIDFGDTQYF. The V and J genes are TRBV19 and TRBJ2-3; D remains ambiguous. Germline values: CDR1 LNHDA, CDR2 SQIVND (reference sequence). V lost 0 bases and J 5 bases, leaving 6 bases between the germline ends. The CDR3 has 13 residues. Drawing the rest from reference TRBV19 and TRBJ2-3, the complete variable domain is DGGITQSPKYLFRKEGQNVTLSCEQNLNHDAMYWYRQDPGQGLRLIYYSQIVNDFQKGDIAEGYSVSREKKESFPLTVTSAQKNPTAFYLCASSIDFGDTQYFGPGTRLTVL.

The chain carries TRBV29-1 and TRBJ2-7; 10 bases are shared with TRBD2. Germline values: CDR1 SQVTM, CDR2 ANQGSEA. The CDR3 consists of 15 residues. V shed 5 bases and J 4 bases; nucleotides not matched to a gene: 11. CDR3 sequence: CSVTSGTSAAYEQYF. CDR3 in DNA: TGCAGCGTTACATCCGGGACTAGCGCCGCATACGAGCAGTACTTC.

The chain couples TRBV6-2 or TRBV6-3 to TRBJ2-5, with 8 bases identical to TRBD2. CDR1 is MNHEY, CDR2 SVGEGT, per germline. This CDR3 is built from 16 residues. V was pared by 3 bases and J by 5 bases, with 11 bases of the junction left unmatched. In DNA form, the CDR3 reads TGTGCCAGCAGTTATAAGGCGGGGGGCGTGCGGGAGACCCAGTACTTC. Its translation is CASSYKAGGVRETQYF.

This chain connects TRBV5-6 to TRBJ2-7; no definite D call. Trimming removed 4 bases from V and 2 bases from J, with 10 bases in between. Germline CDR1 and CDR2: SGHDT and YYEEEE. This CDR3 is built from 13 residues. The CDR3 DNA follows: TGTGCCAGCAGCGACGACAAAGCCTACGAGCAGTACTTC. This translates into CASSDDKAYEQYF.

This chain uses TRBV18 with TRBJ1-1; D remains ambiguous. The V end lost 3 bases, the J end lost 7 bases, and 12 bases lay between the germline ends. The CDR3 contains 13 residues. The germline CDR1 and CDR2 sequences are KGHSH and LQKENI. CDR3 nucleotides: TGTGCCAGCTCACCCCAGGACGGGAATGAAGCTTTCTTT. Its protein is CASSPQDGNEAFF.

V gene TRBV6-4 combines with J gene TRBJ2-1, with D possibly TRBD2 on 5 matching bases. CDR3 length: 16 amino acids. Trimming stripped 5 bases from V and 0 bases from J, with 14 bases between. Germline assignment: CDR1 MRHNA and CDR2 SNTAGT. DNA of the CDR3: TGTGCCAGCAGTTTGCTTGCGGGTAGCTCCTACAATGAGCAGTTCTTC. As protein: CASSLLAGSSYNEQFF.

The CDR3 reads CASSLDGREKLFF. CDR3 coding DNA: TGTGCCAGCAGTTTAGATGGCCGAGAAAAACTGTTTTTT. V and J are TRBV12-3 or TRBV12-4 and TRBJ1-4; D unresolved. Trimming left V 1 base short and J 8 bases short, with 8 bases between. This CDR3 region has 13 residues.

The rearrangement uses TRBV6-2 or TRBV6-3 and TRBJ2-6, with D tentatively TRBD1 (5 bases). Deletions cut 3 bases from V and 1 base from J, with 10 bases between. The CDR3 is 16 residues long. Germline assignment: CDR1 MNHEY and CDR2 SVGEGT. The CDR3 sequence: CASSYQGSSGANVLTF. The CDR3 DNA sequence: TGTGCCAGCAGTTATCAGGGTAGTTCTGGGGCCAACGTCCTGACTTTC.

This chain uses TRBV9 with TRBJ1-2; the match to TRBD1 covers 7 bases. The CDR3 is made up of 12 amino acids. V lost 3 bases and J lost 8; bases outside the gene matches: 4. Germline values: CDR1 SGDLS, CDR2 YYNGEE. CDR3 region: CASSAQGYGYTF. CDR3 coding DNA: TGTGCCAGCAGCGCACAGGGGTACGGCTACACCTTC.

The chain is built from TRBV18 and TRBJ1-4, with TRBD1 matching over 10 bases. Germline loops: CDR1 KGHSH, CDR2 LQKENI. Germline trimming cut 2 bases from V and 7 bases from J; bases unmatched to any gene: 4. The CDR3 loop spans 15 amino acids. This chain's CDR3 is CASSPGGTGAEKLFF. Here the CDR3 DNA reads TGTGCCAGCTCACCAGGCGGGACAGGGGCTGAAAAACTGTTTTTT.

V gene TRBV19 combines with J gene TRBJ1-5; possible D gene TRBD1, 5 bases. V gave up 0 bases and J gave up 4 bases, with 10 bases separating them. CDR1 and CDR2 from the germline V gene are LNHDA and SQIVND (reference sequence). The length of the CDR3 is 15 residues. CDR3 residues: CASSIESQGNQPQHF. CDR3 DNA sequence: TGTGCCAGTAGTATAGAATCGCAGGGAAATCAGCCCCAGCATTTT.

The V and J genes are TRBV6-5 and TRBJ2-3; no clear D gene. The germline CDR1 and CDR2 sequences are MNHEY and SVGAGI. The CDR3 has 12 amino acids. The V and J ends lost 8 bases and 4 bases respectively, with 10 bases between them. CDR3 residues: CASLIGPDTQYF. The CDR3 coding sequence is TGTGCCAGCTTAATTGGCCCAGATACGCAGTATTTT.

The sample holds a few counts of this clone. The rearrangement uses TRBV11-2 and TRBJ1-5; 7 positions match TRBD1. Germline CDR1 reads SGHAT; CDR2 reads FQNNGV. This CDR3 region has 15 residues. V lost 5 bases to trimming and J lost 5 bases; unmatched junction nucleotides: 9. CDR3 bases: TGTGCCAGCAGCCCGGGACAGACTCAATATCAGCCCCAGCATTTT. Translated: CASSPGQTQYQPQHF.

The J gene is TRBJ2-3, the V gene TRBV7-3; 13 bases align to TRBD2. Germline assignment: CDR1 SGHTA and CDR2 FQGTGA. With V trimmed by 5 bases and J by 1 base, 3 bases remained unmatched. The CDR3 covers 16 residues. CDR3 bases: TGTGCCAGCAGCACGACTAGCGGGGGGCGCACAGATACGCAGTATTTT. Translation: CASSTTSGGRTDTQYF.

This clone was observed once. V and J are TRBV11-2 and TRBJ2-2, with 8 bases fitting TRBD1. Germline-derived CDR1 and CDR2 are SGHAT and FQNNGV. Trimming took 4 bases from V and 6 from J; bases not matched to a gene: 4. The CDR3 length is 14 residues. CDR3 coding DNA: TGTGCCAGCAGCTCCCAGGGGGCAGCCGGGGAGCTGTTTTTT. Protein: CASSSQGAAGELFF. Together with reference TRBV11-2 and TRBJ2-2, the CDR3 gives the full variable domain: EAGVAQSPRYKIIEKRQSVAFWCNPISGHATLYWYQQILGQGPKLLIQFQNNGVVDDSQLPKDRFSAERLKGVDSTLKIQPAKLEDSAVYLCASSSQGAAGELFFGEGSRLTVL.

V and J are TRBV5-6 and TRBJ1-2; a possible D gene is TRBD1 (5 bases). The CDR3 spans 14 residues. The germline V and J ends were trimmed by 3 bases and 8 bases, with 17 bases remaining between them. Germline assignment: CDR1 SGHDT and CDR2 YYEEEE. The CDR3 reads CASSWGTGLEGYTF. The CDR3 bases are TGTGCCAGCAGCTGGGGAACAGGTCTGGAGGGCTACACCTTC.

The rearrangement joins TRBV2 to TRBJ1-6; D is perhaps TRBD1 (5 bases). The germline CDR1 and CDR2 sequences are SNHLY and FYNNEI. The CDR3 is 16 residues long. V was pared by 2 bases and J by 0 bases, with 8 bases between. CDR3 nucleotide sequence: TGTGCCAGCAGTGAACGGGGGATCTCCTATAATTCACCCCTCCACTTT. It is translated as CASSERGISYNSPLHF.

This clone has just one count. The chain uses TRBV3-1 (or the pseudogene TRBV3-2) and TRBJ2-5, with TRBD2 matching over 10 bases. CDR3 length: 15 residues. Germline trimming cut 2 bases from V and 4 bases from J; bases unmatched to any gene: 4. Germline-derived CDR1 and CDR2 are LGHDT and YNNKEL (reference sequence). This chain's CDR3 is CASSQKRGGRETQYF. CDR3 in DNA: TGTGCCAGCAGCCAAAAGCGGGGGGGCCGAGAGACCCAGTACTTC.

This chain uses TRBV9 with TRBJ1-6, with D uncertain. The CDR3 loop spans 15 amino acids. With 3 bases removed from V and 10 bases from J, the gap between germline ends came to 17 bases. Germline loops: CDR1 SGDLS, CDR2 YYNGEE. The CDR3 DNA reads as TGTGCCAGCAGCGGACCGGGAGCGGTAGAATCACCCCTCCACTTT. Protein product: CASSGPGAVESPLHF.

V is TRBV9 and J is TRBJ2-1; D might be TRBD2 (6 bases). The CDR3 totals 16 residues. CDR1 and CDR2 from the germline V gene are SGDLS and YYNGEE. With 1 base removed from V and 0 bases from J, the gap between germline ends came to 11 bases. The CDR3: CASSVLGGASYNEQFF. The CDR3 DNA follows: TGTGCCAGCAGCGTACTTGGCGGGGCCTCCTACAATGAGCAGTTCTTC.

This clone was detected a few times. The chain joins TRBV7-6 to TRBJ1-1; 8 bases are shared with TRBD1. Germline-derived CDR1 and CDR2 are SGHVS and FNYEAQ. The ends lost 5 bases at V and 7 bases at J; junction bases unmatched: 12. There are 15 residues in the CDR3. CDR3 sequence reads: CASSLDPDRADEAFF. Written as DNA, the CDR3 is TGTGCCAGCAGCCTCGATCCGGACAGGGCGGATGAAGCTTTCTTT.

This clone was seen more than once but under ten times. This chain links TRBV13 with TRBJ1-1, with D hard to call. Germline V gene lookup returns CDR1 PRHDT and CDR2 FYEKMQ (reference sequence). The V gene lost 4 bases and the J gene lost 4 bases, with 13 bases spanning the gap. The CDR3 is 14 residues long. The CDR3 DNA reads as TGTGCCAGCAGCTCAAACCCCGAGGGCACTGAAGCTTTCTTT. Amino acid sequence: CASSSNPEGTEAFF.

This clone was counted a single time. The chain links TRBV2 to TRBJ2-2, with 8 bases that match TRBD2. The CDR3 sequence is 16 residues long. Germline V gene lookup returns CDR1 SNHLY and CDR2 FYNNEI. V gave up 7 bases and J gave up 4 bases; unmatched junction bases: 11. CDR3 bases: TGTGCCAGCACTGGTCGGGGGGGGCTGGGCACCGGGGAGCTGTTTTTT. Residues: CASTGRGGLGTGELFF. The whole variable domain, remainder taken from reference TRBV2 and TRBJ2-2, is EPEVTQTPSHQVTQMGQEVILRCVPISNHLYFYWYRQILGQKVEFLVSFYNNEISEKSEIFDDQFSVERPDGSNFTLKIRSTKLEDSAMYFCASTGRGGLGTGELFFGEGSRLTVL.

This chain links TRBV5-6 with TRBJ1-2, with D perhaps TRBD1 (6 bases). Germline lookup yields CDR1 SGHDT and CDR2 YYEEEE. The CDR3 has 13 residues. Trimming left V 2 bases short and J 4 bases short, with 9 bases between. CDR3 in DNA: TGTGCCAGCAGCTTAGGGACATCCTATGGCTACACCTTC. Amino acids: CASSLGTSYGYTF.

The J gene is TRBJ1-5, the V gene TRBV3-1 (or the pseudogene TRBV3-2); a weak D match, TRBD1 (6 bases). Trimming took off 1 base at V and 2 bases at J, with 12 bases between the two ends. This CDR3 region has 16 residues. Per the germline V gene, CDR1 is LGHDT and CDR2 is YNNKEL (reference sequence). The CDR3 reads CASSQAPGGRNQPQHF. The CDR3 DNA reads TGTGCCAGCAGCCAAGCCCCCGGGGGGCGCAATCAGCCCCAGCATTTT.

The CDR3 loop is CASGEGTPPYEQYF. DNA of the CDR3: TGTGCCAGCGGTGAGGGCACCCCCCCCTACGAGCAGTACTTC. The chain couples TRBV28 to TRBJ2-7, with D possibly TRBD2 on 5 matching bases. From germline, CDR1 is MDHEN and CDR2 SYDVKM. V was clipped by 8 bases and J by 2 bases, with 16 bases between them. The CDR3 consists of 14 residues.

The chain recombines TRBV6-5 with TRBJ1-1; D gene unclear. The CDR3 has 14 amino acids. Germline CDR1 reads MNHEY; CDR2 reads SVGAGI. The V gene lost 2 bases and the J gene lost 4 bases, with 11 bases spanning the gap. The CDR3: CASSYRGPGTEAFF. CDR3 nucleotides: TGTGCCAGCAGTTACCGGGGTCCGGGCACTGAAGCTTTCTTT.

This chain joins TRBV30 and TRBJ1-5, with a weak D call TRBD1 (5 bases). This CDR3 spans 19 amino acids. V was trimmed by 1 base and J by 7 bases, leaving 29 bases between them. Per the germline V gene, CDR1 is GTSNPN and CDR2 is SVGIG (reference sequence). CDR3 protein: CAWSASFYRYPLSRQPQHF. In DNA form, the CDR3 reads TGTGCCTGGAGTGCCTCATTTTACAGGTACCCCCTCTCTCGGCAGCCCCAGCATTTT.

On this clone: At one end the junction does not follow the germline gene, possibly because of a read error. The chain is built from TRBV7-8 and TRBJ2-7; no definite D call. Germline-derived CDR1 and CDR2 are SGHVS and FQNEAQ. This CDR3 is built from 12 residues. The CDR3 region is CASSLGYGPSAF. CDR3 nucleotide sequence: TGTGCCAGCAGCTTAGGGTATGGGCCTTCAGCCTTC.

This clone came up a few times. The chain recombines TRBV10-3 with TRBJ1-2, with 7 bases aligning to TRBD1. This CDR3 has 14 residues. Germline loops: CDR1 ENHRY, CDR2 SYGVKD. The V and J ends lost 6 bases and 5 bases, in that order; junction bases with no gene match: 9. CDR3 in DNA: TGTGCCATCAGCCCCGGGACAGAGTTATATGGCTACACCTTC. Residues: CAISPGTELYGYTF.

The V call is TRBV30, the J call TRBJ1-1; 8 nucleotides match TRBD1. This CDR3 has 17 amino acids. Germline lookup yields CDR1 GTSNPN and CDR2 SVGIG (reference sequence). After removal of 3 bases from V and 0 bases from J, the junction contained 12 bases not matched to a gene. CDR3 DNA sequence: TGTGCCTGGAGGGACAGGGAGAGGGTATACATGAACACTGAAGCTTTCTTT. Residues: CAWRDRERVYMNTEAFF.